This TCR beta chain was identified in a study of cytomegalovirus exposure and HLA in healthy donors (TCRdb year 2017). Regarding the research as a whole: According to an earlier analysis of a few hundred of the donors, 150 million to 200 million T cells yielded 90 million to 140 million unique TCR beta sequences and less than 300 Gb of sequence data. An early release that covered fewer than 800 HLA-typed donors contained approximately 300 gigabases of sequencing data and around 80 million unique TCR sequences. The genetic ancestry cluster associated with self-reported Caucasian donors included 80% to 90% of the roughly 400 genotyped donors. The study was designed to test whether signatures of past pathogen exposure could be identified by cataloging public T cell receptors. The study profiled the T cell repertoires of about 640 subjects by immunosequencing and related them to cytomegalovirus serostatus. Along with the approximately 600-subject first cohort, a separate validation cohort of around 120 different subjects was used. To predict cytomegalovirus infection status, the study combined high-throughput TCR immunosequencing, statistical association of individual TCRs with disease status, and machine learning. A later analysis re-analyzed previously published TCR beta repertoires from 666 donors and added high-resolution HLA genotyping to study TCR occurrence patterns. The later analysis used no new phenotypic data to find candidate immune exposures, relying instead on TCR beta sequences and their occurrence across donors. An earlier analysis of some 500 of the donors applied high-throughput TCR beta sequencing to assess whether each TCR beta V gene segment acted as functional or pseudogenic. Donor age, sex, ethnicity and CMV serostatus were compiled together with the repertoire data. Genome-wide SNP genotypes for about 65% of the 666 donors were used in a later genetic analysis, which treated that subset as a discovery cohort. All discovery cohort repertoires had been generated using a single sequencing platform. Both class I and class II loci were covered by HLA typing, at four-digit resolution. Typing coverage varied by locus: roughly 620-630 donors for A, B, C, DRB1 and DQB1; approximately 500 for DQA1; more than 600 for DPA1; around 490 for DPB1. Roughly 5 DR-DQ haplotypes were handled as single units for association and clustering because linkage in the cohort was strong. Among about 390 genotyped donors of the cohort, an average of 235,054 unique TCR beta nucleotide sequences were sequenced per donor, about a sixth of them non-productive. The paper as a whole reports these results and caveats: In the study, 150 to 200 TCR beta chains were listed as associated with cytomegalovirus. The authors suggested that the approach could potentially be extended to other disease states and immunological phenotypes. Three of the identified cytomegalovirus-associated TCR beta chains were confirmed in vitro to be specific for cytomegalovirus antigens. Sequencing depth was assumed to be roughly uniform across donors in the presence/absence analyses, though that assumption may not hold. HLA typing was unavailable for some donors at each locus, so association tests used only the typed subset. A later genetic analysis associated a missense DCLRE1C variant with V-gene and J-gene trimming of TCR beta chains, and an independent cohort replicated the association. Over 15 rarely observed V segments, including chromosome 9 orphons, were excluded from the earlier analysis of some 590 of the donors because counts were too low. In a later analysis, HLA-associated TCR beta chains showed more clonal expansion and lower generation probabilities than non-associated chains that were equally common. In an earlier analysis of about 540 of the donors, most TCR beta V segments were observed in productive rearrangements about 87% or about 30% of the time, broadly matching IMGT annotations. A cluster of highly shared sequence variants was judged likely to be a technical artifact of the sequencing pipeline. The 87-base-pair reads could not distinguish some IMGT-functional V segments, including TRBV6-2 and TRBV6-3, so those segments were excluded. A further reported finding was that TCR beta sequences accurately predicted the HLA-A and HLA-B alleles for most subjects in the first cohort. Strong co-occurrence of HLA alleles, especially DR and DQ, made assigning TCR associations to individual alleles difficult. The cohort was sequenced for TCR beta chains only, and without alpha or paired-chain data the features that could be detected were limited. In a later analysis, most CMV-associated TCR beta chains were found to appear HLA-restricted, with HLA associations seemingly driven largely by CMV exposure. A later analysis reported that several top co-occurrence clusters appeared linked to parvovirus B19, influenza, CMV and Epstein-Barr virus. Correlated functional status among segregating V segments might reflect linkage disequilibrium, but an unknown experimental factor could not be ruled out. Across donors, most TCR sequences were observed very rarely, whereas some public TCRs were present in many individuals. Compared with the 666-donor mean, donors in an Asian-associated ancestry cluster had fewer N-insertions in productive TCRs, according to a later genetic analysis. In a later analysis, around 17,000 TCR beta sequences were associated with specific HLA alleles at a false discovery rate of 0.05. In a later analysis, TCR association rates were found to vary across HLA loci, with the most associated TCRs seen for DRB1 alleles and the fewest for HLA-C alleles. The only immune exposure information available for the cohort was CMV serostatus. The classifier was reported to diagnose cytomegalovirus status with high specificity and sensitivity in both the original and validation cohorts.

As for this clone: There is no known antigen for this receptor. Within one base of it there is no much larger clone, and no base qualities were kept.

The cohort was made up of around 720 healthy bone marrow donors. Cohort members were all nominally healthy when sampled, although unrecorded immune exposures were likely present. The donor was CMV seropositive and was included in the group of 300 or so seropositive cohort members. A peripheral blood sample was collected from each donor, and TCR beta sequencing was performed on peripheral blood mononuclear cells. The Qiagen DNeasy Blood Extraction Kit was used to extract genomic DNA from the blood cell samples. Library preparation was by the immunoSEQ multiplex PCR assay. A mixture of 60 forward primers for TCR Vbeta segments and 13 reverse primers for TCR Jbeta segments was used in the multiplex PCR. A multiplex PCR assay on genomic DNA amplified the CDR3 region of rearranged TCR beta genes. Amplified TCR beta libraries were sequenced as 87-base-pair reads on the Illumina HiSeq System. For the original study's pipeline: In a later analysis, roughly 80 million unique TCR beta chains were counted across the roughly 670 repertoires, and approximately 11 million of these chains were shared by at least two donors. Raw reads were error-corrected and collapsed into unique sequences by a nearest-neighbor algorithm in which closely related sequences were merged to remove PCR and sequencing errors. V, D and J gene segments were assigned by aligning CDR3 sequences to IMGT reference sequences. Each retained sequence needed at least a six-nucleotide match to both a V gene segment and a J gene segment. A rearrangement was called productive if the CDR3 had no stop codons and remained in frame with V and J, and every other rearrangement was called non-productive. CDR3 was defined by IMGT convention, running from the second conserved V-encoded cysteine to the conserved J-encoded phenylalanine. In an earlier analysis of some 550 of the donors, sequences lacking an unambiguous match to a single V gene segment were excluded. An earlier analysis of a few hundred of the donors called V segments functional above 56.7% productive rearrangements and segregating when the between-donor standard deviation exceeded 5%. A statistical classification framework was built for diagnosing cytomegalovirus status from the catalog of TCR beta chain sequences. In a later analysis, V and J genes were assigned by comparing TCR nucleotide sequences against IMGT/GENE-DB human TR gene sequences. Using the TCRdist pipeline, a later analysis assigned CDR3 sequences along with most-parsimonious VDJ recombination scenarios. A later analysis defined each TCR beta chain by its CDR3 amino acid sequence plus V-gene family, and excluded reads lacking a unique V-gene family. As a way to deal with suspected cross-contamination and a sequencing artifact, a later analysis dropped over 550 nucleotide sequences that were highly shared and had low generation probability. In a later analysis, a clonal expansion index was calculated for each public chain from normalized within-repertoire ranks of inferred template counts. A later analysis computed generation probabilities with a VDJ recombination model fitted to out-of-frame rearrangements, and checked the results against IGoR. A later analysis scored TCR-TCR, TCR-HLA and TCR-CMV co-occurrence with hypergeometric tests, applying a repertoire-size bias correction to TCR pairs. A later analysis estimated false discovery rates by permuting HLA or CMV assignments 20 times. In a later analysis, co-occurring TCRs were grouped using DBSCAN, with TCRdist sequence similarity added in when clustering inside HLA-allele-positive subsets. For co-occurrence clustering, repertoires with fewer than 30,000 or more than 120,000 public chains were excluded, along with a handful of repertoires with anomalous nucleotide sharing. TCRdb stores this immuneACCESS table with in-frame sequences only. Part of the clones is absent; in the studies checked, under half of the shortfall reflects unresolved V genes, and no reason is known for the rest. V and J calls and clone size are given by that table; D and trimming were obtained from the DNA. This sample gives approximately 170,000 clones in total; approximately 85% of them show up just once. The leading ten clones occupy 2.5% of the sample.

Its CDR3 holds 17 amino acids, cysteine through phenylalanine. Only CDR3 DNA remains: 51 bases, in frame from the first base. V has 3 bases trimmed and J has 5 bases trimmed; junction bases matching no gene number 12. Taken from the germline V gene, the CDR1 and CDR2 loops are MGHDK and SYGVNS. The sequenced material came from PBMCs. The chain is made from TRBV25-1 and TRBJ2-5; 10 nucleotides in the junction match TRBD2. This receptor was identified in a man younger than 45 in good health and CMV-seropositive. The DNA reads TGTGCCAGCAGTGATACCCATAAAGCGGGGGGGAGGGAGACCCAGTACTTC. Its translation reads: CASSDTHKAGGRETQYF.